This T cell receptor beta chain stems from a study of blood T cell repertoires in COVID-19. Whole-study context: There were acute and convalescent COVID-19 samples, and they came from the United States, Italy and Spain.

Only in-frame clones appear in the TCRdb table, and some are missing; sequencing was by immunoSEQ multiplex PCR. The table has 100,000 or so clones, around 90% seen once. This TCR came from a man between 65 and 85 years old with acute or convalescent COVID-19. The sequenced sample consisted of peripheral blood.

CDR3 in DNA: TGTGCCAGCAGTTACTCAGTCGGAGAGACCCAGTACTTC. Translation: CASSYSVGETQYF. J is TRBJ2-5 and V is TRBV6-2 or TRBV6-3; D gene uncertain. Trimming removed 0 bases at V and 4 bases at J, with 6 bases between. The CDR3 sequence is 13 residues long. Looked up from germline, CDR1 is MNHEY and CDR2 is SVGEGT.